This T cell receptor (beta chain) originates from a study of post-analysis software for immune sequencing data. About the study: Patients with relapsing-remitting, secondary progressive and progressive-relapsing multiple sclerosis courses were all represented.

Unique molecular identifiers were built into the TCR beta cDNA libraries. Yield was 450,000 to 650,000 cDNA molecules from around 1 to 10 million T cells. MiXCR, run by TCRdb on the PCR reads, gives a single entry per CDR3 protein. The repertoire holds roughly 670,000 distinct CDR3 sequences, with 59% as singletons. Study results and caveats: Batch-mates among the samples co-clustered strongly by F measure. With TRBV5-6, TRBV5-1 and TRBV20-1 included, roughly five TRBV segments were more frequent in patients than in controls. Significantly decreased normalized Chao1 diversity was recorded for multiple sclerosis patients relative to controls.

Per germline, CDR1 SQVTM and CDR2 ANQGSEA. This CDR3 spans 10 amino acids. The germline V and J ends were trimmed by 5 bases and 7 bases, with 6 bases remaining between them. This clonotype was detected a few times. Antigen specificity is unknown. The chain recombines TRBV29-1 with TRBJ2-1, with D possibly TRBD2 on 5 matching bases. This sequence was found in a girl aged 2 to 9 with multiple sclerosis. The specimen was blood. Written as DNA, the CDR3 is TGCAGCGTTCCGGGGAATGAGCAGTTCTTC. Protein sequence: CSVPGNEQFF.